This TCR beta chain was observed in a study of blood T cell repertoires in COVID-19. In the original processing: Reference gene primers were amplified, and this amplification served to estimate nucleated cell counts. Clones were read by immunoSEQ multiplex PCR, and TCRdb kept only the in-frame ones, dropping some. The V and J calls and the clone size are those of that table, but D and trimming were determined from the DNA. This table has about 270,000 clones, about 91% appearing once. The CDR3 length is 19 residues. Categorization into cohorts depended on clinical history that participants reported. Sample: PBMCs or T cells enriched from blood (not recorded which). The receptor was isolated from a woman aged 40 to 49 with acute COVID-19. The J gene is TRBJ2-3, the V gene TRBV12-1; TRBD2 reflects the table's D call only, with no check against the DNA. TRBV12-1 is a recognized pseudogene. The CDR3 nucleotides read TGTGCCAGCAGCTCCCCGGAAGCTAGCGGGAGATGGGGCACAGATACGCAGTATTTT. Its translation is CASSSPEASGRWGTDTQYF.